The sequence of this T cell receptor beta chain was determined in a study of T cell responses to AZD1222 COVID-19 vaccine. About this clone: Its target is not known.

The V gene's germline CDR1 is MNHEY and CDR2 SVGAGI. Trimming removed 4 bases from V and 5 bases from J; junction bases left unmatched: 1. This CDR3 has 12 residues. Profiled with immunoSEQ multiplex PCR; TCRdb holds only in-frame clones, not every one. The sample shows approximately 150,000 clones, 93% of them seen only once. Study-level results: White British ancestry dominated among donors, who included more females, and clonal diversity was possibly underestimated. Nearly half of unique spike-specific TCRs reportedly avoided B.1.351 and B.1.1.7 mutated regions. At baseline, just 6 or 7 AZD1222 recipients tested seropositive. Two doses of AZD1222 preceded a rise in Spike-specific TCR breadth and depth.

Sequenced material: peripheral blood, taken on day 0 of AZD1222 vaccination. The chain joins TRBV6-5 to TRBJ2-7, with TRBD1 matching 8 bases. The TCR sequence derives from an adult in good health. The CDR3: CASSSGGHEQYF. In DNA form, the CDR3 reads TGTGCCAGCAGTTCAGGGGGCCACGAGCAGTACTTC.